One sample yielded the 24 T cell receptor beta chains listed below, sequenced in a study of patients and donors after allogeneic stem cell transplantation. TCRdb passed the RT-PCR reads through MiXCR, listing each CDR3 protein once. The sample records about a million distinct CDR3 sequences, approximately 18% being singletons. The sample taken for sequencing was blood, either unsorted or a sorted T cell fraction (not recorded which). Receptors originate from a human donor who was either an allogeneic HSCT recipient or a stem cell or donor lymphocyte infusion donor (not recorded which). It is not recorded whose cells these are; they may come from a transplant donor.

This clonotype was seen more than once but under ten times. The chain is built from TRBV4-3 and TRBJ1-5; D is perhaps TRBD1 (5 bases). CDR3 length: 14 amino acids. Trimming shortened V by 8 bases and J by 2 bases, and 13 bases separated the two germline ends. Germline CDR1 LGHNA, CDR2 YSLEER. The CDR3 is CASSQGWGNQPQHF. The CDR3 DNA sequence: TGCGCCAGCTCGCAGGGATGGGGCAATCAGCCCCAGCATTTT.

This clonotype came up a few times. The DNA for the CDR3 is TGTGCCAGCAGTTTAAGGGGGCGAGGAAACACCATATATTTT. Translating gives CASSLRGRGNTIYF. This sequence joins TRBV12-3 or TRBV12-4 and TRBJ1-3; 7 bases line up with TRBD1. This CDR3 spans 14 amino acids. V lost 2 bases, J lost 4 bases, and 2 bases stayed unmatched.

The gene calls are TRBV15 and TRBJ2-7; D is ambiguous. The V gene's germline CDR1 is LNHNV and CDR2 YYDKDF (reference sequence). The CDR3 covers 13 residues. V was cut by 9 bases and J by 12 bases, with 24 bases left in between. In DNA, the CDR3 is TGTGCCACATTGGACGGACCCGGCGGAATTAGGTACTTC. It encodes CATLDGPGGIRYF.

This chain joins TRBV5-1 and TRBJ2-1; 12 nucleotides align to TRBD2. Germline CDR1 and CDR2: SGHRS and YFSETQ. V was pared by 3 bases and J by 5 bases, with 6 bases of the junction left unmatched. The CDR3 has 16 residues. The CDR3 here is CASSSTSGRSNNEQFF. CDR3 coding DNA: TGCGCCAGCAGCTCAACTAGCGGGAGGTCTAACAATGAGCAGTTCTTC.

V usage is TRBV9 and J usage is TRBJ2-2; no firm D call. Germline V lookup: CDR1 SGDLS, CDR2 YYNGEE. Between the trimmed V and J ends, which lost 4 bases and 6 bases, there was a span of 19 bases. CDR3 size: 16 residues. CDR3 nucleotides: TGTGCCAGCAGCACCCCGTTATTAGAGTGGGCCGGGGAGCTGTTTTTT. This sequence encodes CASSTPLLEWAGELFF.

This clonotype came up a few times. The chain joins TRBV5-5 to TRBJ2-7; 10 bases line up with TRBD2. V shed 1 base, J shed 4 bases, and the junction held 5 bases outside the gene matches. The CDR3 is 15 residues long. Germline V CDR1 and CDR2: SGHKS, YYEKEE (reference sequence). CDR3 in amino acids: CASSLSSGSSYEQYF. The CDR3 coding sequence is TGTGCCAGCAGCTTGTCTAGCGGGAGCTCGTACGAGCAGTACTTC.

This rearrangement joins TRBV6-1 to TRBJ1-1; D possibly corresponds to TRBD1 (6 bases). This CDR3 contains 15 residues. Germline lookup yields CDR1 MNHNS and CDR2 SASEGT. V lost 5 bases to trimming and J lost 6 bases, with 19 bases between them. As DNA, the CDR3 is TGTGCCAGCAGTAAGACAGGTGGGGTGGCTTCTGAAGCTTTCTTT. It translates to CASSKTGGVASEAFF.

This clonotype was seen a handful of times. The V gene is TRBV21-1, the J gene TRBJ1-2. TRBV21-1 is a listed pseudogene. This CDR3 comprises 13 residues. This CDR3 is CASSDALNYGYTF. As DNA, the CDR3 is TGTGCCAGCAGCGATGCTCTAAACTATGGCTACACCTTC.

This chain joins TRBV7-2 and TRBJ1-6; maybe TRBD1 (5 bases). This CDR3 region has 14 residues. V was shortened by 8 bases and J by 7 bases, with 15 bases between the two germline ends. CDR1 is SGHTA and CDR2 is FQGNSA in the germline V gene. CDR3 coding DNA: TGTGCCAGCGGACGAACAGGATTAAATTCACCCCTCCACTTT. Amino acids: CASGRTGLNSPLHF.

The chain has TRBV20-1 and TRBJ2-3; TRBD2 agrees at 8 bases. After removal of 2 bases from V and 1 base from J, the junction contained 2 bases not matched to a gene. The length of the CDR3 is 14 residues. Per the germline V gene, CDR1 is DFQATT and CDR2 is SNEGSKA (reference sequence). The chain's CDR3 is CSARMTSGTDTQYF. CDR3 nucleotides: TGCAGTGCTAGAATGACTAGCGGCACAGATACGCAGTATTTT.

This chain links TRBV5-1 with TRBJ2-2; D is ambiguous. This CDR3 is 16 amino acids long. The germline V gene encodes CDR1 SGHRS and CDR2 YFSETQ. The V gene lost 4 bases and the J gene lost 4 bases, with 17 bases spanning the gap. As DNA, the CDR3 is TGCGCCAGCAGCCATACTTTAGGGTCTGGCACCGGGGAGCTGTTTTTT. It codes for CASSHTLGSGTGELFF.

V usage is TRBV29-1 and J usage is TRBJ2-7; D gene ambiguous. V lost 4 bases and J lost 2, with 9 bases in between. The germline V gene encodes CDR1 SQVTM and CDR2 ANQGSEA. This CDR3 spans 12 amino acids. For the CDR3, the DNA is TGCAGCGTTGCTTGGGCAGCCTACGAGCAGTACTTC. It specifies CSVAWAAYEQYF.

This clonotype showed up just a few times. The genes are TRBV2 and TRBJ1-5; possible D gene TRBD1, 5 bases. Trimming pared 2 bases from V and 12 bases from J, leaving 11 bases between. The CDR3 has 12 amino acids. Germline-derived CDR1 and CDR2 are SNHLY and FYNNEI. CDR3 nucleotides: TGTGCCAGCAGTGAAACGGGGGGTCTCCAGCATTTT. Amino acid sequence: CASSETGGLQHF.

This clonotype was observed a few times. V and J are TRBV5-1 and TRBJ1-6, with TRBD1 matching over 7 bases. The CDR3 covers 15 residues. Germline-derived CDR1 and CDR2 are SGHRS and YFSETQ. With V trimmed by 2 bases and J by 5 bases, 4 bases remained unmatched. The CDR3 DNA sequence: TGCGCCAGCAGCTTTACAGGGGCCAATAATTCACCCCTCCACTTT. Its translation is CASSFTGANNSPLHF.

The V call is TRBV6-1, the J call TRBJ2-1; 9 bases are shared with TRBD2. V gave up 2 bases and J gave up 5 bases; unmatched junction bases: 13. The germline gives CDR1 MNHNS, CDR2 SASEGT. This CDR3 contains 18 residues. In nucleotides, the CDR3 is TGTGCCAGCAGTGAAACGCCCCTAGCGGGGTACAATGACAATGAGCAGTTCTTC. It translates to CASSETPLAGYNDNEQFF.

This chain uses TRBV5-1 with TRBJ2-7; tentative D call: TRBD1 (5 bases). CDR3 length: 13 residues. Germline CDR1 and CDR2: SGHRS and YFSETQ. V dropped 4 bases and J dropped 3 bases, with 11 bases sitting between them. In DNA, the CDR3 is TGCGCCAGCAGCCCCACGGACAACTACGAGCAGTACTTC. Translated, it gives CASSPTDNYEQYF.

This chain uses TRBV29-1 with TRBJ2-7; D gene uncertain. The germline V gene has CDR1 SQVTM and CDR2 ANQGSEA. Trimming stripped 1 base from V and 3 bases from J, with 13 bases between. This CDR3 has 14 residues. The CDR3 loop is CSVEGFADNYEQYF. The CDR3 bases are TGCAGCGTTGAAGGATTCGCAGATAACTACGAGCAGTACTTC.

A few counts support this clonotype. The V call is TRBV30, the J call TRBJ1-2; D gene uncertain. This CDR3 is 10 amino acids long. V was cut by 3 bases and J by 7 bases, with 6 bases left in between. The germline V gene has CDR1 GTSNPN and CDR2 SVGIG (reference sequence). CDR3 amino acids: CAWRLVGYTF. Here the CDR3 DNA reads TGTGCCTGGAGACTGGTTGGCTACACCTTC.

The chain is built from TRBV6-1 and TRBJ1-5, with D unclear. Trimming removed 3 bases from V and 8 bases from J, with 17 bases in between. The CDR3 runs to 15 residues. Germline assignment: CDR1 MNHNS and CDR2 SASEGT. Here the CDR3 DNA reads TGTGCCAGCAGTGAGACACCCAATTTAACAGAGCCCCAGCATTTT. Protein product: CASSETPNLTEPQHF.

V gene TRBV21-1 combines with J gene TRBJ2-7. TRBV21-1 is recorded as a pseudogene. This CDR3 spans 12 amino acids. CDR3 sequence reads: CAFAHSTYEQYF. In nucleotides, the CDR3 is TGTGCCTTCGCGCACTCCACCTACGAGCAGTACTTC.

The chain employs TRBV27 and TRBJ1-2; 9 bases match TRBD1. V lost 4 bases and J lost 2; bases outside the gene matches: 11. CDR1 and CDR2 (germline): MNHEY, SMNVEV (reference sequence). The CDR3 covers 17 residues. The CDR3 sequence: CASSSKGRTGENYGYTF. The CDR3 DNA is TGTGCCAGCAGTTCCAAGGGCCGGACAGGGGAGAACTATGGCTACACCTTC.

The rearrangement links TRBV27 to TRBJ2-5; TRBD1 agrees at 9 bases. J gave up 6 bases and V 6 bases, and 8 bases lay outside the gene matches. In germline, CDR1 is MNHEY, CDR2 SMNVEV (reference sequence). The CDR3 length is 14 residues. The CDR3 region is CASRRTGEGKTQYF. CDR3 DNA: TGTGCCAGCAGGAGGACAGGGGAAGGAAAGACCCAGTACTTC.

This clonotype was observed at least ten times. The CDR3 spells CASSQDGSGLYTEAFF. The CDR3 nucleotides are TGCGCCAGCAGCCAAGACGGCTCAGGGTTATACACTGAAGCTTTCTTT. This rearrangement joins TRBV4-3 to TRBJ1-1, with D tentatively TRBD1 (5 bases). Germline values: CDR1 LGHNA, CDR2 YSLEER. V lost 0 bases, J lost 3 bases, and 14 bases lay in between. This CDR3 is built from 16 residues.

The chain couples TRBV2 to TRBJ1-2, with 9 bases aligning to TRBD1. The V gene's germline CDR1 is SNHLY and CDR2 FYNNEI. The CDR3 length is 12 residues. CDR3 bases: TGTGCTCAGGACAGGGGCAACTATGGCTACACCTTC. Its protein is CAQDRGNYGYTF.